Below, 27 T cell receptor beta chains from the same sample are listed, as sequenced in a study of T-cell reconstitution after alpha-beta-depleted transplantation in children. Preparation of the TCRbeta library used unique molecular identifiers. MiXCR, run by TCRdb on the PCR reads, gives a single entry per CDR3 protein. The sample lists 550,000 to 800,000 distinct CDR3 sequences, 13% occurring once. The sequencing here drew on PBMCs, taken before TCRalphabeta/CD19-depleted stem cell transplant. All receptors come from a girl aged 2-10 years with congenital amegakaryocytic thrombocytopenia, due to receive a stem cell transplant.

V is TRBV5-1 and J is TRBJ2-5; 9 bases fit TRBD2. Germline CDR1 and CDR2: SGHRS and YFSETQ. The V segment lost 4 bases and the J segment 1 base; nucleotides outside the gene matches: 8. The CDR3 extends over 16 amino acids. CDR3 protein: CASSLGLTSGQETQYF. The CDR3 bases are TGCGCCAGCAGCCTAGGCTTGACTAGCGGCCAAGAGACCCAGTACTTC.

This clonotype was counted many times. The J gene is TRBJ2-1, the V gene TRBV5-1, with a weak D call TRBD2 (6 bases). Germline V lookup: CDR1 SGHRS, CDR2 YFSETQ. V was trimmed by 1 base and J by 0 bases, leaving 8 bases between them. This CDR3 is built from 15 residues. CDR3 protein: CASSLIAVSYNEQFF. For the CDR3, the DNA is TGCGCCAGCAGCTTGATAGCGGTCTCCTACAATGAGCAGTTCTTC. The full variable domain, in which reference TRBV5-1 and TRBJ2-1 provide the parts outside the CDR3, is KAGVTQTPRYLIKTRGQQVTLSCSPISGHRSVSWYQQTPGQGLQFLFEYFSETQRNKGNFPGRFSGRQFSNSRSEMNVSTLELGDSALYLCASSLIAVSYNEQFFGPGTRLTVL.

This clonotype showed up many times. The chain couples TRBV20-1 to TRBJ2-1; D is perhaps TRBD2 (5 bases). Germline loops: CDR1 DFQATT, CDR2 SNEGSKA (reference sequence). Trimming removed 6 bases from V and 7 bases from J, with 13 bases in between. This CDR3 is 12 amino acids long. As DNA, the CDR3 is TGCAGTGCCCCTCGGTGGGAGAATGAGCAGTTCTTC. This encodes CSAPRWENEQFF.

This clonotype was counted at least ten times. The V and J genes are TRBV5-1 and TRBJ2-6, with D possibly TRBD1 on 6 matching bases. From germline, CDR1 is SGHRS and CDR2 YFSETQ. The CDR3 loop spans 17 amino acids. V lost 2 bases and J 0 bases, leaving 12 bases between the germline ends. CDR3 region: CASSLSQDSSGANVLTF. DNA for the CDR3: TGCGCCAGCAGCTTAAGCCAGGACAGCTCTGGGGCCAACGTCCTGACTTTC.

The gene calls are TRBV19 and TRBJ2-1, with a tentative D call TRBD1 (6 bases). Trimming left V 2 bases short and J 5 bases short, with 16 bases between. CDR1 is LNHDA and CDR2 is SQIVND in the germline V gene (reference sequence). This CDR3 is 16 amino acids long. For the CDR3, the DNA is TGTGCCAGTAGTATATCGGCAGGGGAAGCGCACAATGAGCAGTTCTTC. It encodes CASSISAGEAHNEQFF.

A few counts support this clonotype. J is TRBJ2-7 and V is TRBV5-6, with a possible D match to TRBD1 (6 bases). Germline V lookup: CDR1 SGHDT, CDR2 YYEEEE. V was cut by 1 base and J by 5 bases, with 10 bases left in between. CDR3 length: 13 amino acids. The DNA for the CDR3 is TGTGCCAGCAGCTTGACAGGGTCGAACGAGCAGTACTTC. It is translated as CASSLTGSNEQYF.

The rearrangement joins TRBV29-1 to TRBJ2-3; 9 bases line up with TRBD1. The CDR3 extends over 15 amino acids. Germline assignment: CDR1 SQVTM and CDR2 ANQGSEA. The V segment lost 5 bases and the J segment 2 bases; nucleotides outside the gene matches: 8. DNA for the CDR3: TGCAGCGTTTCAGAACAGGGGGCTTTCACAGATACGCAGTATTTT. Its translation is CSVSEQGAFTDTQYF.

This clonotype appeared many times. The chain is built from TRBV7-9 and TRBJ1-2; D is undetermined. This CDR3 is built from 13 residues. V lost 3 bases to trimming and J lost 8 bases, with 13 bases between them. CDR1 and CDR2 (germline): SEHNR, FQNEAQ (reference sequence). The CDR3 coding sequence is TGTGCCAGCAGCTTTTCGGGAAGAGGAGGCTACACCTTC. Encoded protein: CASSFSGRGGYTF. The full variable domain, in which reference TRBV7-9 and TRBJ1-2 provide the parts outside the CDR3, is DTGVSQNPRHKITKRGQNVTFRCDPISEHNRLYWYRQTLGQGPEFLTYFQNEAQLEKSRLLSDRFSAERPKGSFSTLEIQRTEQGDSAMYLCASSFSGRGGYTFGSGTRLTVV.

This clonotype turned up a few times. This rearrangement joins TRBV12-3 or TRBV12-4 to TRBJ2-1, with TRBD2 identical over 12 bases. V lost 6 bases and J lost 7; bases outside the gene matches: 13. The CDR3 contains 17 residues. The CDR3 here is CASSHATGTSGLNEQFF. The DNA for the CDR3 is TGTGCCAGCAGCCATGCAACCGGGACTAGCGGGCTGAATGAGCAGTTCTTC.

The chain uses TRBV20-1 and TRBJ2-2, with TRBD2 matching over 10 bases. Germline V CDR1 and CDR2: DFQATT, SNEGSKA (reference sequence). This CDR3 has 15 amino acids. J lost 6 bases, V lost 1 base, and 5 bases had no gene match. CDR3 DNA sequence: TGCAGTGCTAGAGTTCTAGCGGGAGAGTCCGGGGAGCTGTTTTTT. Translated: CSARVLAGESGELFF.

Ten or more counts support this clonotype. The gene calls are TRBV7-3 and TRBJ1-2; no clear D gene. V was cut by 2 bases and J by 5 bases, with 12 bases left in between. Germline loops: CDR1 SGHTA, CDR2 FQGTGA. This CDR3 has 14 residues. The CDR3 DNA sequence: TGTGCCAGCAGCTTAGACCCGGGAGGGTATGGCTACACCTTC. It yields the protein CASSLDPGGYGYTF.

This clonotype was seen ten or more times. The J gene is TRBJ2-7, the V gene TRBV28; 10 bases agree with TRBD1. Looked up from germline, CDR1 is MDHEN and CDR2 is SYDVKM. V was clipped by 8 bases and J by 5 bases; unmatched bases: 6. This CDR3 is 13 amino acids long. CDR3 nucleotide sequence: TGTGCCAGCGGCCGGGACAGGGGCGACGAGCAGTACTTC. It specifies CASGRDRGDEQYF.

This chain joins TRBV20-1 and TRBJ1-2; D remains unclear. The ends were cut back, 8 bases at V and 4 bases at J, with 11 bases in the middle. Germline V gene sequence: CDR1 DFQATT, CDR2 SNEGSKA (reference sequence). This CDR3 comprises 11 residues. The CDR3 here is CSHRTVYGYTF. DNA for the CDR3: TGCAGTCACCGGACGGTCTATGGCTACACCTTC.

This clonotype was recorded many times. The chain has TRBV29-1 and TRBJ1-1; TRBD1 might be the D (5 bases). Germline lookup yields CDR1 SQVTM and CDR2 ANQGSEA. V lost 6 bases to trimming and J lost 3 bases, with 14 bases between them. The CDR3 has 13 amino acids. The CDR3 nucleotides read TGCAGCGTCGCTGCAGGGCGGTACACTGAAGCTTTCTTT. It yields the protein CSVAAGRYTEAFF.

This clonotype was counted between two and nine times. The rearrangement uses TRBV28 and TRBJ1-1; no clear D gene. The CDR3 loop spans 14 amino acids. Germline CDR1 is MDHEN and CDR2 is SYDVKM. Trimming pared 6 bases from V and 0 bases from J, leaving 11 bases between. The CDR3, as DNA: TGTGCCAGCAGGACACCACAAATGAACACTGAAGCTTTCTTT. It translates to CASRTPQMNTEAFF.

This clonotype was recorded at least ten times. The CDR3 nucleotides read TGCGCCAGCAGATCGGACAGGGTAAACACCGGGGAGCTGTTTTTT. This codes for CASRSDRVNTGELFF. V gene TRBV5-1 combines with J gene TRBJ2-2; 8 bases are shared with TRBD1. V dropped 5 bases and J dropped 2; count of bases not matched to a gene: 5. CDR3 length equals 15 residues. The germline CDR1 and CDR2 sequences are SGHRS and YFSETQ.

In its sample, this clonotype was seen many times. The chain links TRBV14 to TRBJ2-7; D not certain. The CDR3 length is 13 residues. V lost 4 bases, J lost 3 bases, and 10 bases lay in between. The V gene's germline CDR1 is SGHDN and CDR2 FVKESK. The CDR3 spells CASSRNGNYEQYF. In DNA, the CDR3 is TGTGCCAGCAGCCGGAACGGAAACTACGAGCAGTACTTC.

The V and J genes are TRBV7-6 and TRBJ2-3; D not certain. V lost 1 base to trimming and J lost 3 bases, with 11 bases between them. The CDR3 totals 15 residues. The germline V gene encodes CDR1 SGHVS and CDR2 FNYEAQ. Here the CDR3 DNA reads TGTGCCAGCAGCTTAGGGACCCGGGTTACAGATACGCAGTATTTT. It codes for CASSLGTRVTDTQYF.

This clonotype came up many times. The CDR3 DNA sequence: TGTGCCAGCAGCTTAGAGGGTCAGCCCAATCAGCCCCAGCATTTT. It translates to CASSLEGQPNQPQHF. V is TRBV7-9 and J is TRBJ1-5; no reliable D call. The CDR3 runs 15 residues. V lost 1 base to trimming and J lost 3 bases, with 10 bases between them. Germline V lookup: CDR1 SEHNR, CDR2 FQNEAQ (reference sequence).

The chain couples TRBV5-1 to TRBJ2-7, with D possibly matching TRBD1 (6 bases). The CDR3 consists of 13 residues. Trimming left V 5 bases short and J 0 bases short, with 9 bases between. Per the germline V gene, CDR1 is SGHRS and CDR2 is YFSETQ. CDR3 DNA: TGCGCCAGCAGACAGGGAAGCTCCTACGAGCAGTACTTC. Its protein is CASRQGSSYEQYF.

This clonotype was recorded a few times. The CDR3 coding sequence is TGTGCCAGCAGCCAAGGGGGCAGTCAGCCCCAGCATTTT. Amino acids: CASSQGGSQPQHF. The chain uses TRBV3-1 and TRBJ1-5; tentatively, D is TRBD1 (5 bases). Germline lookup yields CDR1 LGHDT and CDR2 YNNKEL (reference sequence). The V end was cut by 1 base, the J end by 6 bases, with 7 bases between. The CDR3 covers 13 residues.

The table lists this clonotype with many counts. V gene TRBV10-3 combines with J gene TRBJ2-3; 7 positions match TRBD1. This CDR3 is built from 12 residues. Trimming removed 10 bases from V and 2 bases from J; junction bases left unmatched: 3. Germline assignment: CDR1 ENHRY and CDR2 SYGVKD. CDR3 sequence reads: CATQGPTDTQYF. The CDR3 region has the DNA TGTGCCACACAGGGGCCCACAGATACGCAGTATTTT.

This chain uses TRBV28 with TRBJ2-7, with D tentatively TRBD1 (5 bases). CDR3 length: 13 residues. The V gene lost 6 bases and the J gene lost 4 bases, with 13 bases spanning the gap. Germline loops: CDR1 MDHEN, CDR2 SYDVKM. The CDR3 DNA follows: TGTGCCAGCAGCACGGGTGGGGCGTACGAGCAGTACTTC. It codes for CASSTGGAYEQYF.

This rearrangement joins TRBV27 to TRBJ2-5, with 12 bases aligning to TRBD2. From germline, CDR1 is MNHEY and CDR2 SMNVEV (reference sequence). V was clipped by 5 bases and J by 2 bases; unmatched bases: 6. The CDR3 totals 16 residues. The CDR3 sequence: CASSPLLAGGQETQYF. CDR3 nucleotides: TGTGCCAGCAGTCCCCTACTAGCGGGAGGACAAGAGACCCAGTACTTC.

This clonotype was found many times. This chain uses TRBV6-1 with TRBJ2-1, with TRBD1 matching over 9 bases. V lost 7 bases, J lost 0 bases, and 13 bases stayed unmatched. CDR3 length equals 18 residues. Germline CDR1 reads MNHNS; CDR2 reads SASEGT. CDR3: CASTLDRGGMSSYNEQFF. The CDR3 bases are TGTGCCAGCACCCTCGACAGGGGGGGGATGAGCTCCTACAATGAGCAGTTCTTC.

The chain is built from TRBV5-1 and TRBJ1-1, with no clear D. V was clipped by 6 bases and J by 5 bases, with 11 bases between them. The germline V gene encodes CDR1 SGHRS and CDR2 YFSETQ. The CDR3 runs to 12 residues. CDR3 region: CASTYGGTEAFF. CDR3 bases: TGCGCCAGCACCTACGGAGGAACTGAAGCTTTCTTT. Using reference TRBV5-1 and TRBJ1-1 for the parts outside the CDR3, the full variable domain is KAGVTQTPRYLIKTRGQQVTLSCSPISGHRSVSWYQQTPGQGLQFLFEYFSETQRNKGNFPGRFSGRQFSNSRSEMNVSTLELGDSALYLCASTYGGTEAFFGQGTRLTVV.

This clonotype was seen repeatedly, ten times or more. The V call is TRBV29-1, the J call TRBJ2-3, with 7 bases that match TRBD1. Trimming took 8 bases from V and 3 from J; bases not matched to a gene: 5. Germline V CDR1 and CDR2: SQVTM, ANQGSEA. The length of the CDR3 is 12 residues. In DNA form, the CDR3 reads TGCAGCACAGGGGCAAGGACAGATACGCAGTATTTT. It codes for CSTGARTDTQYF.